Below, 10 T cell receptor beta chains from the same sample are listed, as sequenced in a study of Graves' ophthalmopathy and Graves' hyperthyroidism. The TCR beta CDR3 regions underwent amplification from RNA transcripts. HTBI-primed first-round RT-PCR preceded second-round multiplex PCR. From the multiplex PCR reads, TCRdb called clonotypes with MiXCR, one entry per CDR3 protein. The sample includes a few hundred thousand distinct CDR3 sequences, approximately 37% of them seen just once. Sequenced material: peripheral blood or thyroid tissue (not recorded which). The receptors were gathered from an adult man with Graves' hyperthyroidism.

The rearrangement uses TRBV28 and TRBJ1-2; D unresolved. The CDR3 sequence is 11 residues long. The V end was cut by 3 bases, the J end by 7 bases, with 6 bases between. Germline CDR1 MDHEN, CDR2 SYDVKM. CDR3 nucleotide sequence: TGTGCCAGCAGTTTTTGGTCTGGCTACACCTTC. Translating gives CASSFWSGYTF.

This clonotype came up many times. This chain connects TRBV2 to TRBJ1-6; D possibly corresponds to TRBD1 (6 bases). Germline V CDR1 and CDR2: SNHLY, FYNNEI. The CDR3 covers 17 residues. The ends were cut back, 3 bases at V and 3 bases at J, with 15 bases in the middle. The CDR3 sequence: CASSELDSSLYNSPLHF. DNA for the CDR3: TGTGCCAGCAGTGAGTTGGACAGCTCTCTCTATAATTCACCCCTCCACTTT.

This chain joins TRBV29-1 and TRBJ2-5; D may be TRBD2 (6 bases). The J call may be wrong; the DNA end is better matched by TRBJ2-1. The CDR3 loop spans 12 amino acids. Germline V CDR1 and CDR2: SQVTM, ANQGSEA. The CDR3 spells CSSNVGGNEQFF. DNA of the CDR3: TGCAGCTCCAATGTGGGGGGCAATGAGCAGTTCTTC.

To note about this clonotype: A read error may be the cause here, since a much bigger clone is one base away. The rearrangement joins TRBV10-3 to TRBJ1-1; 9 bases agree with TRBD1. The trim removed 4 bases at V and 1 base at J, leaving 4 bases unmatched. Germline CDR1 is ENHRY and CDR2 is SYGVKD. The CDR3 is made up of 15 amino acids. CDR3 region: CAISAPGQGNTEAFF. The DNA for the CDR3 is TGTGCCATCAGTGCGCCGGGACAGGGGAACACTGAAGCTTTCTTT.

There are a few counts of this clonotype. This may stem from a read error, because a much larger clone lies one nucleotide away. The V gene is TRBV2, the J gene TRBJ2-7, with TRBD1 identical over 7 bases. The CDR3 is made up of 13 amino acids. The germline V gene has CDR1 SNHLY and CDR2 FYNNEI. CDR3 residues: CASSWDSAYGQYF. The CDR3 DNA reads as TGTGCCAGCAGTTGGGACAGCGCCTACGGGCAGTACTTC.

The chain employs TRBV12-3 or TRBV12-4 and TRBJ1-5, with D unresolved. The CDR3 has 18 amino acids. V lost 4 bases and J 3 bases, leaving 22 bases between the germline ends. The CDR3 here is CASSYPSPLGPLNQPQHF. The CDR3 nucleotides read TGTGCCAGCAGTTACCCCAGTCCCCTCGGGCCGCTCAATCAGCCCCAGCATTTT.

This chain uses TRBV20-1 with TRBJ2-7; no clear D gene. Gene TRBJ2-1 matches the end of the DNA better, so the J call may be wrong. The CDR3 spans 13 residues. Germline loops: CDR1 DFQATT, CDR2 SNEGSKA (reference sequence). This CDR3 is CSTRASSYNEQFF. For the CDR3, the DNA is TGCAGCACAAGAGCGAGCTCCTACAATGAGCAGTTCTTC.

This clonotype was seen ten or more times. The chain couples TRBV7-8 to TRBJ1-5; possibly TRBD1 for D (6 bases). Per germline, CDR1 SGHVS and CDR2 FQNEAQ. Trimming shortened V by 2 bases and J by 1 base, and 9 bases separated the two germline ends. The CDR3 runs to 15 residues. The CDR3 sequence: CASSLLQGSNQPQHF. The CDR3 DNA sequence: TGTGCCAGCAGCTTATTACAGGGAAGCAATCAGCCCCAGCATTTT. Drawing the rest from reference TRBV7-8 and TRBJ1-5, the complete variable domain is GAGVSQSPRYKVAKRGQDVALRCDPISGHVSLFWYQQALGQGPEFLTYFQNEAQLDKSGLPSDRFFAERPEGSVSTLKIQRTQQEDSAVYLCASSLLQGSNQPQHFGDGTRLSIL.

This clonotype was seen many times. The chain is built from TRBV7-2 and TRBJ1-1, with D possibly TRBD1 on 6 matching bases. This CDR3 spans 15 amino acids. Germline assignment: CDR1 SGHTA and CDR2 FQGNSA. Between the trimmed V and J ends, which lost 2 bases and 1 base, there was a span of 11 bases. CDR3 residues: CASSLMVQGNTEAFF. In DNA, the CDR3 is TGTGCCAGCAGCTTAATGGTACAGGGGAACACTGAAGCTTTCTTT.

This clonotype showed up just a few times. Here the CDR3 reads CSARDSGQGEWANEKLFF. The CDR3 bases are TGCAGTGCTAGAGACTCAGGACAGGGGGAGTGGGCTAATGAAAAACTGTTTTTT. This chain joins TRBV20-1 and TRBJ1-4; 10 bases are shared with TRBD1. The CDR3 has 18 amino acids. Per the germline V gene, CDR1 is DFQATT and CDR2 is SNEGSKA (reference sequence). V was clipped by 0 bases and J by 3 bases; unmatched bases: 10.